The subject of this entry is one TCR beta chain. Germline loops: CDR1 MNHEY, CDR2 SMNVEV (reference sequence). Between the trimmed V and J ends, which lost 8 bases and 11 bases, there was a span of 10 bases. The CDR3 has 10 amino acids. Using immunoSEQ multiplex PCR, the repertoire was profiled, and TCRdb retains in-frame clones only, with some absent. Altogether about 22,000 clones are present, 91% being singletons, with the ten largest covering under 0.75%. The data belong to a study of T cell changes during pregnancy in multiple sclerosis. The chain couples TRBV27 to TRBJ1-5; D gene ambiguous. The sample in question was CD4+ T cells from peripheral blood mononuclear cells, obtained in the third trimester of pregnancy. The clonotype originates from a female donor in good health, enrolled as a control in a pregnancy study. The CDR3: CASRSEAQHF. The CDR3 nucleotides are TGTGCCAGCCGATCCGAGGCCCAGCATTTT.